Shown below are 27 T cell receptor beta chains from a single sample sequenced in a study of T-cell reconstitution after alpha-beta-depleted transplantation in children (dated by TCRdb to the mid-2010s). The library was obtained by PCR. The reads were generated on an Illumina HiSeq 2500. TCR libraries were prepared with molecular barcoding, using unique molecular identifiers to normalize TCRbeta repertoire quantification. TCRdb handled the public reads itself, with Q25 trimming in fastp and clone calling in MiXCR, and kept productive beta chains. Records with the same CDR3 protein are collapsed into one entry carrying the most frequent genes and DNA. The sample data list hundreds of thousands of distinct CDR3 sequences, and around 13% of these were observed just once. Of the sample, 0.79% falls within the top ten clones. The meaning of the sample's treatment or condition label: allogeneic hematopoietic cell transplantation with graft depleted of TCRalphabeta T cells and CD19 B cells.

This material consisted of PBMCs, taken before TCRalphabeta/CD19-depleted stem cell transplant. The receptors here all came from a girl aged 2 to 10 with congenital amegakaryocytic thrombocytopenia, due to receive a stem cell transplant.

This clonotype was seen at least ten times. This chain links TRBV12-3 or TRBV12-4 with TRBJ1-2, with D possibly TRBD1 on 6 matching bases. The CDR3 spans 14 residues. With 5 bases removed from V and 6 bases from J, the gap between germline ends came to 16 bases. In DNA, the CDR3 is TGTGCCAGCAGTGACCGGGGCCCAGGGGATGGCTACACCTTC. Amino acid sequence: CASSDRGPGDGYTF.

The V call is TRBV24-1, the J call TRBJ2-2, with a weak D call TRBD1 (5 bases). This CDR3 has 16 residues. V lost 8 bases and J lost 2, with 17 bases in between. Germline V gene data show CDR1 as KGHDR and CDR2 as SFDVKD. The CDR3 reads CATNDRRTLNTGELFF. In DNA, the CDR3 is TGTGCCACCAATGACCGTAGGACACTAAACACCGGGGAGCTGTTTTTT.

This clonotype showed up many times. The CDR3 here is CSARDLAATYEQYF. CDR3 DNA: TGCAGTGCTAGAGATCTAGCCGCGACATACGAGCAGTACTTC. The chain links TRBV20-1 to TRBJ2-7, with D possibly matching TRBD2 (5 bases). The CDR3 runs 14 residues. The germline gives CDR1 DFQATT, CDR2 SNEGSKA (reference sequence). Trimming shortened V by 0 bases and J by 4 bases, and 13 bases separated the two germline ends.

This clonotype has at least ten counts. This chain joins TRBV12-3 or TRBV12-4 and TRBJ2-4, with D hard to call. CDR3 length: 13 amino acids. V lost 8 bases to trimming and J lost 7 bases, with 15 bases between them. CDR3 bases: TGTGCCAGCGGCCCTGGCCCTTCCAACATTCAGTACTTC. This encodes CASGPGPSNIQYF.

This clonotype was picked up many times. This chain links TRBV27 with TRBJ2-1; 7 nucleotides agree with TRBD2. Germline V gives CDR1 MNHEY, CDR2 SMNVEV (reference sequence). J gave up 2 bases and V 2 bases, and 0 bases lay outside the gene matches. The CDR3 consists of 14 residues. The CDR3 region is CASSLRGAYNEQFF. The CDR3 DNA follows: TGTGCCAGCAGTTTACGGGGGGCCTACAATGAGCAGTTCTTC.

The chain links TRBV7-9 to TRBJ2-5; the match to TRBD2 covers 13 bases. This CDR3 comprises 17 residues. Trimming cost V 6 bases and J 1 base; bases outside gene matches: 8. Germline lookup yields CDR1 SEHNR and CDR2 FQNEAQ (reference sequence). This CDR3 reads CASRRTSGSALQETQYF. Written as DNA, the CDR3 is TGTGCCAGCAGGCGGACTAGCGGGAGCGCACTCCAAGAGACCCAGTACTTC.

The V call is TRBV7-9, the J call TRBJ2-6; no clear D. This CDR3 region has 16 residues. Germline V gives CDR1 SEHNR, CDR2 FQNEAQ (reference sequence). Trimming left V 8 bases short and J 0 bases short, with 14 bases between. The CDR3 DNA sequence: TGTGCCAGCGTCCGGCCTGCGTTCTCTGGGGCCAACGTCCTGACTTTC. Amino acids: CASVRPAFSGANVLTF. The whole variable domain, filled in from reference TRBV7-9 and TRBJ2-6, reads DTGVSQNPRHKITKRGQNVTFRCDPISEHNRLYWYRQTLGQGPEFLTYFQNEAQLEKSRLLSDRFSAERPKGSFSTLEIQRTEQGDSAMYLCASVRPAFSGANVLTFGAGSRLTVL.

This chain uses TRBV7-3 with TRBJ2-1; perhaps TRBD2 as D (5 bases). The CDR3 is made up of 16 amino acids. Germline V CDR1 and CDR2: SGHTA, FQGTGA. The V and J ends lost 6 bases and 0 bases respectively, with 15 bases between them. CDR3 sequence reads: CASSDTSGYSYNEQFF. CDR3 coding DNA: TGTGCCAGCAGTGATACGAGCGGCTACTCCTACAATGAGCAGTTCTTC.

V gene TRBV6-1 combines with J gene TRBJ2-3; 7 bases are a match to TRBD1. The trim removed 6 bases at V and 7 bases at J, leaving 16 bases unmatched. CDR3 length: 16 residues. The germline CDR1 and CDR2 sequences are MNHNS and SASEGT. Here the CDR3 reads CASREIKTGMTHTQYF. Written as DNA, the CDR3 is TGTGCCAGCAGGGAGATTAAGACAGGGATGACACATACGCAGTATTTT.

This clonotype was picked up many times. V is TRBV5-6 and J is TRBJ1-1; no reliable D call. The CDR3 is 12 residues long. V lost 1 base to trimming and J lost 5 bases, with 6 bases between them. Germline loops: CDR1 SGHDT, CDR2 YYEEEE. The CDR3 loop is CASSLHPTEAFF. Written as DNA, the CDR3 is TGTGCCAGCAGCTTGCACCCAACTGAAGCTTTCTTT.

The rearrangement links TRBV5-1 to TRBJ2-3, with 9 bases that match TRBD2. Trimming at V came to 2 bases and at J to 4 bases, leaving 11 bases not matched to a gene. CDR1 is SGHRS, CDR2 YFSETQ, per germline. The CDR3 has 17 residues. The CDR3 coding sequence is TGCGCCAGCAGCTTACTCGTCGGCGGGAGGGCCCCAGATACGCAGTATTTT. Its translation: CASSLLVGGRAPDTQYF.

This clonotype was recorded at least ten times. This chain links TRBV27 with TRBJ2-7; TRBD2 matches at 11 bases. V shed 9 bases and J 2 bases; nucleotides not matched to a gene: 12. Germline CDR1 is MNHEY and CDR2 is SMNVEV (reference sequence). The CDR3 totals 16 residues. The CDR3 is CASSPRLAGFTYEQYF. The CDR3 nucleotides read TGTGCCAGTTCCCCCCGACTAGCGGGGTTTACCTACGAGCAGTACTTC.

This clonotype turned up a few times. This chain joins TRBV5-1 and TRBJ2-7, with D possibly being TRBD2 (6 bases). The V end lost 1 base, the J end lost 5 bases, and 13 bases lay between the germline ends. CDR3 length: 14 residues. Germline-derived CDR1 and CDR2 are SGHRS and YFSETQ. CDR3 region: CASSLMTRVDEQYF. CDR3 bases: TGCGCCAGCAGCTTGATGACTAGGGTCGACGAGCAGTACTTC. Variable domain in full (rest from reference TRBV5-1 and TRBJ2-7): KAGVTQTPRYLIKTRGQQVTLSCSPISGHRSVSWYQQTPGQGLQFLFEYFSETQRNKGNFPGRFSGRQFSNSRSEMNVSTLELGDSALYLCASSLMTRVDEQYFGPGTRLTVT.

There are many counts of this clonotype. The chain joins TRBV29-1 to TRBJ1-1; 7 bases line up with TRBD1. There are 11 residues in the CDR3. Germline assignment: CDR1 SQVTM and CDR2 ANQGSEA. Trimming at V came to 8 bases and at J to 5 bases, leaving 5 bases not matched to a gene. DNA for the CDR3: TGCAGCAACCACAGGGGAACTGAAGCTTTCTTT. Amino acids: CSNHRGTEAFF.

The sample holds one count of this clonotype. The V call is TRBV6-2 or TRBV6-3, the J call TRBJ2-2, with 10 bases lining up with TRBD2. The CDR3 runs to 16 residues. V lost 0 bases to trimming and J lost 6 bases; unmatched junction nucleotides: 4. CDR1 MNHEY and CDR2 SVGEGT come from the germline V gene. CDR3 in DNA: TGTGCCAGCAGTTACTCGTTGGGACTAGCGTCCGGGGAGCTGTTTTTT. Its protein product is CASSYSLGLASGELFF.

The sample holds many counts of this clonotype. This rearrangement joins TRBV20-1 to TRBJ1-1, with D possibly TRBD1 on 5 matching bases. The CDR3 is made up of 14 amino acids. V shed 1 base and J shed 4 bases, with 13 bases lying between them. CDR1 and CDR2 (germline): DFQATT, SNEGSKA (reference sequence). The chain's CDR3 is CSARVGGFLTEAFF. The CDR3 nucleotides read TGCAGTGCTAGAGTTGGGGGTTTCCTCACTGAAGCTTTCTTT.

There are a few counts of this clonotype. The J gene is TRBJ2-2, the V gene TRBV5-1; 9 nucleotides agree with TRBD1. The CDR3 runs 16 residues. The germline V gene has CDR1 SGHRS and CDR2 YFSETQ. The V gene end was trimmed by 2 bases and the J gene end by 6 bases; junction bases not matched to a gene: 8. The CDR3 is CASSFQDRGGAGELFF. The DNA for the CDR3 is TGCGCCAGCAGCTTTCAGGACAGGGGTGGTGCCGGGGAGCTGTTTTTT. Complete variable domain (other parts from reference TRBV5-1 and TRBJ2-2): KAGVTQTPRYLIKTRGQQVTLSCSPISGHRSVSWYQQTPGQGLQFLFEYFSETQRNKGNFPGRFSGRQFSNSRSEMNVSTLELGDSALYLCASSFQDRGGAGELFFGEGSRLTVL.

V usage is TRBV5-1 and J usage is TRBJ2-7, with 8 bases identical to TRBD2. Germline loops: CDR1 SGHRS, CDR2 YFSETQ. After removal of 4 bases from V and 4 bases from J, the junction contained 13 bases not matched to a gene. The CDR3 loop spans 16 amino acids. Here the CDR3 DNA reads TGCGCCAGCAGCCCTGAAAGCGGGAGCGGTAGGTACGAGCAGTACTTC. Translating it yields CASSPESGSGRYEQYF.

The table lists this clonotype with a few counts. The chain carries TRBV5-8 and TRBJ1-1; D may be TRBD1 (5 bases). This CDR3 is built from 15 residues. CDR1 is SGHTS and CDR2 is YDEGEE in the germline V gene. The V and J ends lost 4 bases and 4 bases respectively, with 17 bases between them. The CDR3 sequence is CASSIQQAGGTEAFF. CDR3 DNA sequence: TGTGCCAGCAGCATACAACAGGCCGGCGGCACTGAAGCTTTCTTT. Full variable domain (outside the CDR3, taken from reference TRBV5-8 and TRBJ1-1): EAGVTQSPTHLIKTRGQQATLRCSPISGHTSVYWYQQALGLGLQFLLWYDEGEERNRGNFPPRFSGRQFPNYSSELNVNALELEDSALYLCASSIQQAGGTEAFFGQGTRLTVV.

This clonotype has at least ten counts. This chain uses TRBV7-9 with TRBJ2-5, with D tentatively TRBD2 (5 bases). The CDR3 extends over 13 amino acids. V shed 5 bases and J shed 0 bases, with 7 bases lying between them. Germline values: CDR1 SEHNR, CDR2 FQNEAQ (reference sequence). The CDR3, as DNA: TGTGCCAGCAGCCGGAGGAACCAAGAGACCCAGTACTTC. Protein product: CASSRRNQETQYF. Combining the CDR3 with reference TRBV7-9 and TRBJ2-5 gives the whole variable domain DTGVSQNPRHKITKRGQNVTFRCDPISEHNRLYWYRQTLGQGPEFLTYFQNEAQLEKSRLLSDRFSAERPKGSFSTLEIQRTEQGDSAMYLCASSRRNQETQYFGPGTRLLVL.

This clonotype was counted ten times or more. The chain recombines TRBV5-6 with TRBJ2-1; 9 nucleotides line up with TRBD1. This CDR3 has 16 amino acids. CDR1 and CDR2 from the germline V gene are SGHDT and YYEEEE. V dropped 0 bases and J dropped 10; count of bases not matched to a gene: 11. The CDR3 DNA reads TGTGCCAGCAGCTTGGTTCCGGGACAGGGCGCCGACGAGCAGTTCTTC. Protein: CASSLVPGQGADEQFF.

This clonotype was counted many times. This sequence joins TRBV7-8 and TRBJ2-1; D not resolved. The CDR3 sequence is 11 residues long. Germline assignment: CDR1 SGHVS and CDR2 FQNEAQ. Trimming left V 4 bases short and J 6 bases short, with 4 bases between. The CDR3 protein is CASSYLNEQFF. Here the CDR3 DNA reads TGTGCCAGCAGCTATCTCAATGAGCAGTTCTTC.

In its sample, this clonotype was seen a few times. The J gene is TRBJ2-7, the V gene TRBV5-1, with no clear D. Trimming took off 5 bases at V and 3 bases at J, with 18 bases between the two ends. CDR3 size: 15 residues. CDR1 is SGHRS and CDR2 is YFSETQ in the germline V gene. CDR3 DNA: TGCGCCAGCAGTTCCGGGTCTCAATTGGACTACGAGCAGTACTTC. Its translation is CASSSGSQLDYEQYF.

This clonotype was picked up many times. V usage is TRBV12-3 or TRBV12-4 and J usage is TRBJ1-6; 7 bases line up with TRBD1. V dropped 4 bases and J dropped 13; count of bases not matched to a gene: 4. The CDR3 loop spans 12 amino acids. In DNA form, the CDR3 reads TGTGCCAGCAGTTCACAGGGGAGGCCCCTCCACTTT. Amino acid sequence: CASSSQGRPLHF.

With respect to this clonotype: A much larger clone lies a single base off, so this may be a read error. The gene calls are TRBV2 and TRBJ2-1; D remains ambiguous. This CDR3 has 12 residues. Germline V CDR1 and CDR2: SNHLY, FYNNEI. Trimming cost V 2 bases and J 7 bases, with 6 bases left between them. CDR3 DNA: TGTGCCAGCAGTGAACAAAGGAATGAGCAGTTCTTC. Amino acid sequence: CASSEQRNEQFF.

Only a few counts were recorded for this clonotype. The rearrangement links TRBV5-1 to TRBJ2-2, with D possibly matching TRBD1 (6 bases). This CDR3 has 16 residues. V was pared by 1 base and J by 5 bases, with 15 bases between. Germline lookup yields CDR1 SGHRS and CDR2 YFSETQ. The CDR3 DNA reads as TGCGCCAGCAGCTTGTCGGCGGCGAGGGGGACCGGGGAGCTGTTTTTT. It codes for CASSLSAARGTGELFF.

This chain uses TRBV6-5 with TRBJ2-1; TRBD2 might be the D (5 bases). CDR1 is MNHEY and CDR2 is SVGAGI in the germline V gene. The CDR3 totals 15 residues. V dropped 3 bases and J dropped 5 bases, with 14 bases sitting between them. The CDR3 DNA follows: TGTGCCAGCAGTTATCTTAGGACTTCTGACAATGAGCAGTTCTTC. It encodes CASSYLRTSDNEQFF.